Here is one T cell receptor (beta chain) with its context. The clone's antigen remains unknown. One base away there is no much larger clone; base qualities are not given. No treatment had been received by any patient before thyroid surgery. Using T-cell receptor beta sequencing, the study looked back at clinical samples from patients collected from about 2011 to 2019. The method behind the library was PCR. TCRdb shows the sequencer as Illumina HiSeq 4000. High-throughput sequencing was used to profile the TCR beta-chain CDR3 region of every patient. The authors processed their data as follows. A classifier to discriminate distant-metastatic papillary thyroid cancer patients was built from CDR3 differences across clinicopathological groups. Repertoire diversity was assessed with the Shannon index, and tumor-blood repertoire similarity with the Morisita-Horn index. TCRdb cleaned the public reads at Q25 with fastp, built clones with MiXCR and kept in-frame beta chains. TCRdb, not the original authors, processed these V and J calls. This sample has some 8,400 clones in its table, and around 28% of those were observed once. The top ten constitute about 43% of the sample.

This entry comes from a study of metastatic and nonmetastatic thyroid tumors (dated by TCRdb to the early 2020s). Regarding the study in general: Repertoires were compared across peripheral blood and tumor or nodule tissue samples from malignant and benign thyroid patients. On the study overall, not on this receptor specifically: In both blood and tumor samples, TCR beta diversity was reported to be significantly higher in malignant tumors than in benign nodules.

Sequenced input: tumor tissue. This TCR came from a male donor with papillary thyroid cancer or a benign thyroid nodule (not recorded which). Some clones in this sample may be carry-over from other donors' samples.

The DNA sequence is TGTGCCAGCAGCTTAGCTAGCGGGGGGAAAGAGACCCAGTACTTC. Its amino acids are CASSLASGGKETQYF. The chain couples TRBV7-9 to TRBJ2-5; TRBD2 agrees with 10 junctional bases. Unmatched junction bases come to 1, with V trimmed by 0 bases and J by 3 bases. The germline V gene (reference sequence) gives CDR1 as SEHNR and CDR2 as FQNEAQ. The CDR3, from cysteine to phenylalanine, totals 15 residues. Just the 45-base CDR3 DNA is kept, in frame starting at base 1.